The following is a T cell receptor beta chain sequence with its context. This entry is derived from a study of control samples from healthy donors and cancer patients. Assay: immunoSEQ multiplex PCR; the TCRdb copy retains only in-frame clones and omits some. The sample contains around 180,000 clones, 85% to 90% of which appear only once. V was clipped by 2 bases and J by 8 bases, with 9 bases between them. The CDR3 extends over 12 amino acids. Germline CDR1 and CDR2: LGHDT and YNNKEL (reference sequence). V usage is TRBV3-1 (or the pseudogene TRBV3-2) and J usage is TRBJ1-2; D not certain. This TCR came from a young woman in good health. Specimen: blood. The CDR3 DNA reads as TGTGCCAGCAGCCAACCTGGGGAAGGCTACACCTTC. Translating it yields CASSQPGEGYTF.